These T cell receptor beta chains were read from a single sample in a study of cytomegalovirus exposure and HLA in healthy donors. The repertoire was sequenced with immunoSEQ multiplex PCR; TCRdb's copy has only in-frame clones and lacks some. The data contain roughly 150,000 clones, about 80% of them singletons. The sample consisted of PBMCs. These receptors were collected from a woman in her forties in good health and CMV-seronegative. Both conserved end residues are trimmed from each CDR3. The D gene is left open where the match is weak.

v_gene	j_gene	d_gene	CDR3aa
TRBV6-4	TRBJ2-5	NA	ASSGDKGETQY
TRBV6-1	TRBJ1-4	TRBD1	ASSAPGRGGQSWKLF
TRBV29-1	TRBJ1-1	NA	SASLDGTF
TRBV7-8	TRBJ2-3	TRBD1	ASSLSRTGGASTDTQY
TRBV30	TRBJ2-3	TRBD2	AWRAGGTDTQY
TRBV4-1	TRBJ2-5	NA	ASSQPPRGNGETQY
TRBV28	TRBJ1-2	TRBD1	ASSGTVLNYGYT
TRBV7-9	TRBJ1-1	NA	ASSLQGKNTEAF
TRBV11-3	TRBJ2-7	TRBD2	ASSFLAGVGEQY
TRBV6-1	TRBJ1-4	NA	ASSATGNGNEKLF
TRBV9	TRBJ1-1	TRBD1	ASSPHLRQGAPDTEAF
TRBV6-5	TRBJ1-5	NA	ASSLEGGANQPQH
TRBV4-1	TRBJ1-1	NA	ASSQAITAPGAEAF
TRBV25-1	TRBJ2-1	NA	ASSEFREKEQF
TRBV7-6	TRBJ2-7	TRBD1	ASSSGTGGGEQY
TRBV30	TRBJ2-3	TRBD1	AWGQGKADTQY
TRBV14	TRBJ2-7	TRBD1	ASSQGRQGPYEQY
TRBV4-1	TRBJ2-7	NA	ASSPAKMGGSSYEQY
TRBV7-7	TRBJ2-5	TRBD2	ASSFAGLAGVETQY
TRBV6-5	TRBJ2-4	NA	ASSPTGRGIQY
TRBV7-9	TRBJ2-1	TRBD2	ASSRSLTSGMEDEQF
TRBV7-9	TRBJ1-4	NA	ASSLDLGGDEKLF
TRBV6-1	TRBJ2-7	NA	ASSASVGSYEQY
TRBV2	TRBJ2-1	TRBD1	ASSGNRGYNEQF
TRBV5-6	TRBJ1-1	NA	ASSLVQAPTLEAF
TRBV19	TRBJ1-3	NA	ASSMSRSDTIY
TRBV10-3	TRBJ2-3	NA	AISRNSPSTDTQY
TRBV5-1	TRBJ1-2	NA	ASSSGSPFGPGSGYT